The source of this T cell receptor beta chain is a study of human T cells and chemical hapten exposure. TCRdb used MiXCR to reprocess the RACE reads, holding one entry per CDR3 protein. The sample contains approximately 68,000 distinct CDR3 sequences, about 8% of which appear only once. The V gene lost 2 bases and the J gene lost 1 base, with 6 bases spanning the gap. Germline CDR1 reads MNHEY; CDR2 reads SVGAGI. CDR3 length: 14 residues. Stated time point: patch test 2, 6 weeks after DPC sensitization. The sample's treatment: therapeutic diphenylcyclopropenone sensitization with weekly scalp DPC. Researchers sampled blood before each patch test went on. There are many counts of this clonotype.

The receptor's source is a woman aged 45-65 years with alopecia areata. Some clones in this sample may be carry-over from other donors' samples. The chain combines TRBV6-5 with TRBJ1-5; a weak D match, TRBD1 (5 bases). The sequenced sample was whole blood, obtained in connection with sensitization to the hapten diphenylcyclopropenone (DPC). The CDR3 coding sequence is TGTGCCAGCAGTTACAGGGGCAGCAATCAGCCCCAGCATTTT. It yields the protein CASSYRGSNQPQHF.